This entry lists 2 T cell receptor beta chains sequenced from one sample in a study of shared clonotypes between healthy human individuals. Generated by immunoSEQ multiplex PCR, the TCRdb table keeps only in-frame clones and is missing some. This table holds approximately 2,200,000 clones, about 93% found once. The naive CD8 population came from CD45RO-negative cells selected for CCR7, without terminally differentiated effector memory CD45RA+ cells. What was sequenced was naive CD8+ T cells from PBMCs. The receptors stem from a young man in good health. Some clones in this sample may be carry-over from other donors' samples.

The chain carries TRBV19 and TRBJ2-1; 8 positions agree with TRBD2. Germline CDR1 LNHDA, CDR2 SQIVND (reference sequence). The CDR3 has 16 residues. With 6 bases clipped from V and 4 bases from J, the junction kept 11 bases outside the gene matches. The CDR3 loop reads CASRTTSGGLYNEQFF. CDR3 in DNA: TGTGCCAGTAGGACAACTAGCGGCGGACTATACAATGAGCAGTTCTTC.

This chain joins TRBV7-9 and TRBJ2-1; 14 nucleotides line up with TRBD2. Trimming removed 5 bases from V and 1 base from J; junction bases left unmatched: 10. This CDR3 has 19 amino acids. Germline CDR1 reads SEHNR; CDR2 reads FQNEAQ (reference sequence). DNA of the CDR3: TGTGCCAGCAGCCCCGGGACTAGCGGGAGCAGTAGGTCCTACAATGAGCAGTTCTTC. Its protein product is CASSPGTSGSSRSYNEQFF.